This T cell receptor beta chain was sequenced during a study of shared clonotypes between healthy human individuals. The data were produced by immunoSEQ multiplex PCR, yet TCRdb's version contains in-frame clones alone and is incomplete. The sample has a few hundred thousand clones, around 97% seen once. Germline CDR1 reads MGHRA; CDR2 reads YSYEKL. Trimming left V 2 bases short and J 5 bases short, with 15 bases between. The CDR3 sequence is 16 residues long. Sequenced input: naive CD4+ T cells sorted from blood. Subset given: CD45RA+ positively selected. The chain carries TRBV4-1 and TRBJ2-2; TRBD2 is a possible D gene (5 bases). The clonotype originates from a woman aged 25-40 years in good health. The CDR3 loop is CASSQSPAGLTGELFF. The CDR3 region has the DNA TGCGCCAGCAGCCAATCTCCGGCGGGCCTTACCGGGGAGCTGTTTTTT.